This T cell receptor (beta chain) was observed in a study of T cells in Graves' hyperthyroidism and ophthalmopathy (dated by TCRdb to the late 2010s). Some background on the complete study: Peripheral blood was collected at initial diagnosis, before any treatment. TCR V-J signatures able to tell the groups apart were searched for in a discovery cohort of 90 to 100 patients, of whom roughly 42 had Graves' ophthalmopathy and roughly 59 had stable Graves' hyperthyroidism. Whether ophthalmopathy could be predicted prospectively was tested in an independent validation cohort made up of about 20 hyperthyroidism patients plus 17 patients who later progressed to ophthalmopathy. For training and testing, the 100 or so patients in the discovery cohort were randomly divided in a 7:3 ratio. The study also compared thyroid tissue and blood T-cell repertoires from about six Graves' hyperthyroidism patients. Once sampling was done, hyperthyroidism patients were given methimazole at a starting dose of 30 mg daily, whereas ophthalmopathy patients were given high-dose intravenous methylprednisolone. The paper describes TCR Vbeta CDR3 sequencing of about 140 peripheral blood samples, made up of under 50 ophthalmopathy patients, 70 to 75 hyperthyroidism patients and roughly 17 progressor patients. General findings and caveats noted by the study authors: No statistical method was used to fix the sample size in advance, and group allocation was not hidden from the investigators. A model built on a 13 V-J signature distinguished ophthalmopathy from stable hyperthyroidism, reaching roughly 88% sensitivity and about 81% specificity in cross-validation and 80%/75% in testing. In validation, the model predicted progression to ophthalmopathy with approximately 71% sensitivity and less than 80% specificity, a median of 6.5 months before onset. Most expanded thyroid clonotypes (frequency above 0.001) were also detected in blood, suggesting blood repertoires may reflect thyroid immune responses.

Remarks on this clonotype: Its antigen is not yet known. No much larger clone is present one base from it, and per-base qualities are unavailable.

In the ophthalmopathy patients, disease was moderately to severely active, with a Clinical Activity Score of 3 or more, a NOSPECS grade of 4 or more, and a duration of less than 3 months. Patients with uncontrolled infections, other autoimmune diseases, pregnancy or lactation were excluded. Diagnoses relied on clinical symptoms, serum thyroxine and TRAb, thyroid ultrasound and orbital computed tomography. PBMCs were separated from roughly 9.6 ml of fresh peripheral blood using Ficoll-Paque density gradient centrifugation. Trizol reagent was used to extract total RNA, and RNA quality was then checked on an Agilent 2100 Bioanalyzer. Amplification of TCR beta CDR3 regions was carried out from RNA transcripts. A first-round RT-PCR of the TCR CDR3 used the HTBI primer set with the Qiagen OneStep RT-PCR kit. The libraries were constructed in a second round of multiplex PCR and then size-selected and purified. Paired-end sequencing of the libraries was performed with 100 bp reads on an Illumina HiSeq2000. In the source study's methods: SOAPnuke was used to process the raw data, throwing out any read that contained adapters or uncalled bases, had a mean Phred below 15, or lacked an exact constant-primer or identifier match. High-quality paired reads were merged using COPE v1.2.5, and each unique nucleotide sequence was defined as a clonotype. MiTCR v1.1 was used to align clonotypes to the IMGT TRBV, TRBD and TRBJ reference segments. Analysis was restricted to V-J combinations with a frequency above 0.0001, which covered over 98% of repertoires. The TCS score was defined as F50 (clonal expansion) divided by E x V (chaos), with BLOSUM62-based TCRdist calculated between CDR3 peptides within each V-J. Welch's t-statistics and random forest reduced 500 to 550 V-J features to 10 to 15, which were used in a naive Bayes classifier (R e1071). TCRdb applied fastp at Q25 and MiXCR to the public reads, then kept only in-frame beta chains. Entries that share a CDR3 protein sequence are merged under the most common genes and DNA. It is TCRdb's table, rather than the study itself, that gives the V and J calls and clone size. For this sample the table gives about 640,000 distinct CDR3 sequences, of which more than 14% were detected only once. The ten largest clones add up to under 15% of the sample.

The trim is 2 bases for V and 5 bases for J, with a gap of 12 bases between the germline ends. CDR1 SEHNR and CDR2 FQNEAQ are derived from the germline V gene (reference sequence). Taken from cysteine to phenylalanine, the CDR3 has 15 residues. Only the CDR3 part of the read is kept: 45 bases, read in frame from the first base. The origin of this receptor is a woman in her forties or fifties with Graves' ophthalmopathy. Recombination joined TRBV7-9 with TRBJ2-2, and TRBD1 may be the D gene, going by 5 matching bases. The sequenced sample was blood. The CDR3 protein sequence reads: CASSLRQGQTGELFF. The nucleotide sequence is TGTGCCAGCAGCTTACGGCAGGGCCAGACCGGGGAGCTGTTTTTT.